Sequencing of this TCR beta chain was carried out in a study of blood T cell repertoires in COVID-19. Overall study: Material from acute and convalescent COVID-19 was sourced from the United States, Italy and Spain.

This clone was recorded a few times. Data came from immunoSEQ multiplex PCR; TCRdb stores just in-frame clones and leaves some out. The sample has about 320,000 clones, about nine tenths seen once; the top ten hold 5.2%. J was trimmed by 4 bases and V by 4 bases; bases with no gene match: 4. The CDR3 sequence is 15 residues long. Germline CDR1 reads SGHRS; CDR2 reads YFSETQ. The sequenced material came from PBMCs or T cells enriched from blood (not recorded which). The source of this sequence is a man aged 55 to 70 who had recovered from COVID-19. The rearrangement uses TRBV5-1 and TRBJ2-1; 11 nucleotides agree with TRBD1. CDR3 nucleotide sequence: TGCGCCAGCAGCAGGACAGGGGGCGCGTACAATGAGCAGTTCTTC. It specifies CASSRTGGAYNEQFF.